This T cell receptor beta chain was recovered during a study of blood T cell repertoires in COVID-19 (TCRdb year 2020). As for the study more broadly: The collaborator samples originated in the United States, Italy and Spain and spanned the acute and convalescent phases of COVID-19. The material from the prospective study consisted of cDNA or gDNA derived from T cells, B-cell-depleted T cells, or PBMCs. The dataset comprised deeply sampled blood TCRbeta repertoires from subjects exposed to, actively infected with, or recovered from COVID-19. A freely available public database, intended as a resource for researchers studying the immune response to SARS-CoV-2, is where the repertoires were released. The samples were drawn from the first 160 participants of the ongoing ImmuneRACE study and from some 1,300 subjects provided by 6 global collaborators. Nearly every sample came with metadata listing a de-identified subject ID, COVID-19 status, age in years and sex. Where available, HLA class I and class II types were obtained from metadata supplied by the sample provider rather than from assay-based typing. What the authors observed across the whole study: How much clinical and demographic metadata was included differed by source and by participant, and the metadata was provided uncurated.

The CDR3 covers 13 residues, taking in both the cysteine and the phenylalanine. The sequence is cut down to CDR3 DNA, 39 bases in frame from base 1. In the germline V gene, CDR1 corresponds to SGHRS and CDR2 to YFSETQ. V drops 4 bases and J drops 4 bases, leaving 8 bases in between. Whole blood was collected in K2EDTA tubes by collaborating institutions according to the institutions' own protocols. Collaborator samples were shipped for TCRbeta analysis as frozen whole blood, isolated PBMCs, or DNA extracted from either sample type. Details on this clone: Its antigen is currently not known. No much larger clone is present one base from it, and per-base qualities are unavailable.

TCRbeta CDR3 regions were amplified from genomic DNA using the immunoSEQ Assay, a bias-controlled multiplex PCR. From the authors' description of their analysis: Within the assay, amplification of reference gene primers was used to estimate how many nucleated cells each sample contained. Sequence reads were collapsed and filtered to measure the absolute abundance of every unique TCRbeta CDR3 rearrangement. Productive Simpson clonality was computed per sample as the square root of Simpson's diversity index over productive rearrangements. The clones in this table, taken by TCRdb from immuneACCESS, are in-frame only. Not every clone is retained; where verified, under half of the shortfall comes from an unresolved V gene, and the cause of the rest is unknown. For V, J and clone size, that table is used; D and trimming come from the DNA. Within this sample are some 25,000 clones, with 80% to 90% of them counted one time only. Of the sample, approximately 9.8% falls within the top ten clones.

Sequenced: peripheral blood. Rearrangement joined TRBV5-1 to TRBJ2-2, with TRBD2 tentatively as D gene (5 bases match). The sequence was obtained from a man between 65 and 85 years old with acute or convalescent COVID-19. The sequenced DNA: TGCGCCAGCAGCATTAGCGTCACCGGGGAGCTGTTTTTT. It is translated as CASSISVTGELFF.